These 4 T cell receptor beta chains were all obtained from the same sample, sequenced in a study of CD8+CD57+ T cells in acquired aplastic anemia. Patients chosen for sequencing had CD8+CD57+ cells that had expanded, as shown by flow cytometry. It was genomic DNA that served as the template for profiling TCR beta VDJ and CDR3. TCRdb re-called the reads with MiXCR, one entry per CDR3 protein. The sample holds fewer than 200,000 distinct CDR3 sequences; about half are singletons and the top ten take about 1.8%. Sequenced material: sorted CD4+, CD8+, or CD8+CD57+ T cells (not recorded which) from PBMCs. The receptors here all came from a human donor with aplastic anemia.

This chain joins TRBV4-3 and TRBJ2-2, with D hard to call. V was shortened by 0 bases and J by 6 bases, with 8 bases between the two germline ends. The CDR3 runs to 14 residues. Germline CDR1 is LGHNA and CDR2 is YSLEER. The CDR3, as DNA: TGCGCCAGCAGCCAAGAGACTGGGTCCGGGGAGCTGTTTTTT. Translation: CASSQETGSGELFF.

This clonotype was detected many times. The rearrangement joins TRBV5-4 to TRBJ1-6; tentatively, D is TRBD1 (5 bases). Trimming took off 4 bases at V and 5 bases at J, with 10 bases between the two ends. The V gene's germline CDR1 is SGHNT and CDR2 YYREEE (reference sequence). CDR3 length: 14 residues. CDR3 sequence reads: CASSPGADNSPLHF. The CDR3 nucleotides read TGTGCCAGCAGCCCCGGGGCGGATAATTCACCCCTCCACTTT.

V and J are TRBV11-1 and TRBJ2-7, with a weak D call TRBD1 (5 bases). The CDR3 is made up of 15 amino acids. Trimming removed 5 bases from V and 0 bases from J, with 14 bases in between. CDR1 and CDR2 from the germline V gene are SGHAT and FQDESV (reference sequence). In DNA form, the CDR3 reads TGTGCCAGCAGCCCACATGCACAGGTCTCCTACGAGCAGTACTTC. It encodes CASSPHAQVSYEQYF.

For this clonotype: A junction boundary mismatches the germline segment, possibly from a read error. The chain recombines TRBV19 with TRBJ1-6, with TRBD1 matching over 7 bases. The CDR3 runs to 15 residues. Germline assignment: CDR1 LNHDA and CDR2 SQIVND (reference sequence). The CDR3 sequence: CASSSRQGAYSPLHF. CDR3 bases: TGTGCCAGTAGTTCCCGACAGGGAGCTTATTCACCTCTCCACTTT.